The clone carrying this TCR beta chain occurred a few times. Per the germline V gene, CDR1 is SGHVS and CDR2 is FQNEAQ. Between the trimmed V and J ends, which lost 1 base and 3 bases, there was a span of 10 bases. This CDR3 contains 15 residues. The data were taken from a study of identical twins. TCRdb passed the 5' RACE reads through MiXCR, listing each CDR3 protein once. The sample carries 700,000 or so distinct CDR3 sequences, 8.5% to 9% recorded once. This sample also appeared in a second study, on yellow fever vaccine responses in identical twins.

The sequence was obtained from a woman under 30 in good health. The sequencing sample was made of PBMCs. V and J are TRBV7-8 and TRBJ2-1, with D perhaps TRBD1 (5 bases). In DNA form, the CDR3 reads TGTGCCAGCAGCTTAGGACAGACCCTCTACAATGAGCAGTTCTTC. Residues: CASSLGQTLYNEQFF.